Presented here are 28 T cell receptor beta chains from one specimen sequenced in a study of somatic mutations in cytotoxic T cells in rheumatoid arthritis. The repertoire was sequenced with immunoSEQ multiplex PCR; TCRdb's copy has only in-frame clones and lacks some. This sample has 15,000 or so clones, with around 70% found just once. The material sequenced was CD8+ T cells sorted from blood. These receptors were obtained from an adult with rheumatoid arthritis.

The gene calls are TRBV6-6 and TRBJ1-5; TRBD1 aligns across 9 bases. After removal of 5 bases from V and 6 bases from J, the junction contained 5 bases not matched to a gene. In germline, CDR1 is MNHNY, CDR2 SVGAGI (reference sequence). This CDR3 has 14 residues. The CDR3 nucleotides read TGTGCCAGCAGTCCCGACAGGGGGTTTCAGCCCCAGCATTTT. It translates to CASSPDRGFQPQHF.

This chain connects TRBV11-3 to TRBJ2-7; TRBD1 matches 8 bases. Trimming cost V 5 bases and J 3 bases; bases outside gene matches: 6. Looked up from germline, CDR1 is SGHNT and CDR2 is YENEEA. CDR3 length: 14 residues. The CDR3 region has the DNA TGTGCCAGCAGCCCTGGACAGGGAGGCTACGAGCAGTACTTC. Amino acids: CASSPGQGGYEQYF. Based on the CDR3 plus reference TRBV11-3 and TRBJ2-7, the full variable domain is EAGVVQSPRYKIIEKKQPVAFWCNPISGHNTLYWYLQNLGQGPELLIRYENEEAVDDSQLPKDRFSAERLKGVDSTLKIQPAELGDSAVYLCASSPGQGGYEQYFGPGTRLTVT.

DNA of the CDR3: TGTGCCAGCAGCCCGCGGCAGACGCCTGGCTACACCTTC. Translation gives CASSPRQTPGYTF. The V gene is TRBV11-2, the J gene TRBJ1-2; D unclear. V was shortened by 5 bases and J by 7 bases, with 14 bases between the two germline ends. The CDR3 covers 13 residues. CDR1 SGHAT and CDR2 FQNNGV come from the germline V gene.

The chain links TRBV7-8 to TRBJ1-5, with 10 bases matching TRBD1. V gave up 3 bases and J gave up 4 bases; unmatched junction bases: 6. This CDR3 is 16 amino acids long. The germline V gene has CDR1 SGHVS and CDR2 FQNEAQ. As DNA, the CDR3 is TGTGCCAGCAGCTTCCTCCGGGACAGGGGAAATCAGCCCCAGCATTTT. This gives the protein CASSFLRDRGNQPQHF.

DNA of the CDR3: TGTGCCAGCAGCTTAGAGCTAGCGGGGGGGCGGGAGCAGTTCTTC. Protein: CASSLELAGGREQFF. This chain uses TRBV13 with TRBJ2-1; 12 bases are shared with TRBD2. The CDR3 is 15 residues long. V lost 1 base and J lost 10; bases outside the gene matches: 5. The germline V gene encodes CDR1 PRHDT and CDR2 FYEKMQ (reference sequence). Filled out from reference TRBV13 and TRBJ2-1, the complete variable domain reads AAGVIQSPRHLIKEKRETATLKCYPIPRHDTVYWYQQGPGQDPQFLISFYEKMQSDKGSIPDRFSAQQFSDYHSELNMSSLELGDSALYFCASSLELAGGREQFFGPGTRLTVL.

This chain links TRBV28 with TRBJ2-7; D gene uncertain. V lost 2 bases and J 3 bases, leaving 11 bases between the germline ends. This CDR3 spans 14 amino acids. CDR1 and CDR2 (germline): MDHEN, SYDVKM. The CDR3 protein is CASSLRRYNYEQYF. The CDR3 nucleotides read TGTGCCAGCAGTTTAAGACGGTATAACTACGAGCAGTACTTC.

The chain recombines TRBV6-5 with TRBJ2-7; 7 nucleotides line up with TRBD2. The CDR3 sequence is 13 residues long. With 6 bases clipped from V and 7 bases from J, the junction kept 9 bases outside the gene matches. The germline V gene has CDR1 MNHEY and CDR2 SVGAGI. CDR3 bases: TGTGCCAGCAGCTCCCGGGGGAGGGTGGAGCAGTACTTC. The encoded protein is CASSSRGRVEQYF.

The genes are TRBV6-4 and TRBJ2-1; D is unresolved. This CDR3 has 11 amino acids. Trimming removed 2 bases from V and 8 bases from J, with 4 bases in between. CDR1 MRHNA and CDR2 SNTAGT come from the germline V gene. The CDR3 region is CASSDGYEQFF. CDR3 DNA: TGTGCCAGCAGTGACGGCTATGAGCAGTTCTTC.

The rearrangement joins TRBV28 to TRBJ1-3; D gene ambiguous. The V end lost 1 base, the J end lost 0 bases, and 7 bases lay between the germline ends. The CDR3 is 15 residues long. Looked up from germline, CDR1 is MDHEN and CDR2 is SYDVKM. The CDR3 DNA reads TGTGCCAGCAGTTTATCAGCAGCCTCTGGAAACACCATATATTTT. This gives the protein CASSLSAASGNTIYF.

The V gene is TRBV2, the J gene TRBJ1-6; TRBD1 aligns across 7 bases. The V segment lost 6 bases and the J segment 9 bases; nucleotides outside the gene matches: 11. This CDR3 region has 15 residues. Germline V gene lookup returns CDR1 SNHLY and CDR2 FYNNEI. The CDR3 protein is CASREDRSFSSPLHF. CDR3 coding DNA: TGTGCCAGCAGGGAGGACAGGTCGTTTAGTTCACCCCTCCACTTT.

The chain recombines TRBV28 with TRBJ2-7; 7 nucleotides agree with TRBD1. The CDR3 runs 13 residues. V dropped 3 bases and J dropped 2; count of bases not matched to a gene: 1. The germline gives CDR1 MDHEN, CDR2 SYDVKM. The CDR3 DNA sequence: TGTGCCAGCAGTTTTGACAGGGCCTACGAGCAGTACTTC. Translating gives CASSFDRAYEQYF.

Relative to its sample, this clone is medium-sized (0.01 to 0.1%). This chain links TRBV5-4 with TRBJ1-5, with D perhaps matching TRBD1 (6 bases). Germline loops: CDR1 SGHNT, CDR2 YYREEE (reference sequence). CDR3 length equals 17 residues. V lost 4 bases to trimming and J lost 0 bases, with 17 bases between them. This chain's CDR3 is CASSAGARGISNQPQHF. The CDR3 bases are TGTGCCAGCAGCGCAGGGGCCAGGGGCATTAGCAATCAGCCCCAGCATTTT.

The J gene is TRBJ1-5, the V gene TRBV4-1, with 7 bases aligning to TRBD1. The length of the CDR3 is 15 residues. The ends lost 3 bases at V and 3 bases at J; junction bases unmatched: 5. Germline V lookup: CDR1 MGHRA, CDR2 YSYEKL. The CDR3 region has the DNA TGCGCCAGCAGCCACCGGACAGGAGCCAATCAGCCCCAGCATTTT. It codes for CASSHRTGANQPQHF.

This clone was recorded a few times. The CDR3: CASSLGNSPLHF. In DNA, the CDR3 is TGTGCCAGCAGCTTAGGAAATTCACCCCTCCACTTT. The J gene is TRBJ1-6, the V gene TRBV7-6; D not resolved. The CDR3 is 12 amino acids. Germline CDR1 and CDR2: SGHVS and FNYEAQ. The germline V and J ends were trimmed by 1 base and 7 bases, with 2 bases remaining between them. The complete variable domain, with remaining parts taken from reference TRBV7-6 and TRBJ1-6, reads GAGVSQSPRYKVTKRGQDVALRCDPISGHVSLYWYRQALGQGPEFLTYFNYEAQQDKSGLPNDRFSAERPEGSISTLTIQRTEQRDSAMYRCASSLGNSPLHFGNGTRLTVT.

CDR3 residues: CASSLERAGPNTGELFF. The CDR3 coding sequence is TGTGCCAGCAGCTTAGAGAGGGCGGGGCCGAACACCGGGGAGCTGTTTTTT. This chain joins TRBV7-8 and TRBJ2-2; perhaps TRBD2 as D (6 bases). CDR3 length equals 17 residues. In germline, CDR1 is SGHVS, CDR2 FQNEAQ. V lost 1 base and J lost 0, with 12 bases in between.

V usage is TRBV29-1 and J usage is TRBJ2-7, with unresolved D. CDR1 and CDR2 (germline): SQVTM, ANQGSEA. CDR3 size: 12 residues. Trimming left V 7 bases short and J 2 bases short, with 12 bases between. CDR3 in DNA: TGCAGCGGCCAATTAGGGACCTACGAGCAGTACTTC. Translating it yields CSGQLGTYEQYF.

This chain connects TRBV6-5 to TRBJ1-1, with D uncertain. Germline V gives CDR1 MNHEY, CDR2 SVGAGI. V lost 5 bases and J lost 2, with 3 bases in between. The CDR3 spans 11 residues. This CDR3 is CASSTNTEAFF. The CDR3 region has the DNA TGTGCCAGCAGTACCAACACTGAAGCTTTCTTT.

This clone was seen a few times. The chain links TRBV6-1 to TRBJ1-6; 12 bases line up with TRBD1. CDR3 length: 14 residues. V was clipped by 3 bases and J by 9 bases; unmatched bases: 0. Per the germline V gene, CDR1 is MNHNS and CDR2 is SASEGT. This chain's CDR3 is CASSEGQGASPLHF. The DNA of the CDR3 is TGTGCCAGCAGTGAGGGACAGGGGGCTTCACCCCTCCACTTT.

The chain has TRBV4-1 and TRBJ1-2; possible D gene TRBD1, 5 bases. This CDR3 is 15 amino acids long. The V and J ends lost 1 base and 2 bases respectively, with 11 bases between them. CDR1 is MGHRA and CDR2 is YSYEKL in the germline V gene. The CDR3: CASSQGAGRNYGYTF. The CDR3 DNA reads as TGCGCCAGCAGCCAAGGAGCAGGGCGAAACTATGGCTACACCTTC.

V and J are TRBV29-1 and TRBJ2-2; a weak D match, TRBD1 (6 bases). Trimming removed 4 bases at V and 4 bases at J, with 13 bases between. The germline CDR1 and CDR2 sequences are SQVTM and ANQGSEA. The CDR3 totals 14 residues. The CDR3 DNA reads as TGCAGCGTTGTACAGGGCTGGGCCACCGGGGAGCTGTTTTTT. This sequence encodes CSVVQGWATGELFF.

The chain links TRBV5-6 to TRBJ2-1; 9 nucleotides match TRBD1. CDR1 SGHDT and CDR2 YYEEEE come from the germline V gene. The CDR3 is 16 amino acids. With 3 bases clipped from V and 4 bases from J, the junction kept 8 bases outside the gene matches. CDR3 region: CASSWMTGGIYNEQFF. The CDR3 DNA is TGTGCCAGCAGCTGGATGACAGGGGGGATATACAATGAGCAGTTCTTC.

J is TRBJ2-7 and V is TRBV6-1, with D tentatively TRBD1 (5 bases). Trimming left V 5 bases short and J 3 bases short, with 17 bases between. Germline V CDR1 and CDR2: MNHNS, SASEGT. This CDR3 region has 15 residues. CDR3 in DNA: TGTGCCAGCAGTACCCAAGACAGCGAGTACTACGAGCAGTACTTC. It translates to CASSTQDSEYYEQYF.

The genes are TRBV28 and TRBJ2-7; TRBD1 matches at 7 bases. Germline lookup yields CDR1 MDHEN and CDR2 SYDVKM. The CDR3 totals 14 residues. The ends lost 5 bases at V and 2 bases at J; junction bases unmatched: 6. The CDR3 DNA reads as TGTGCCAGCAGTAACCGGGACAGTGCCTACGAGCAGTACTTC. Protein product: CASSNRDSAYEQYF. The variable domain in full, completed from reference TRBV28 and TRBJ2-7, reads DVKVTQSSRYLVKRTGEKVFLECVQDMDHENMFWYRQDPGLGLRLIYFSYDVKMKEKGDIPEGYSVSREKKERFSLILESASTNQTSMYLCASSNRDSAYEQYFGPGTRLTVT.

The gene calls are TRBV19 and TRBJ1-6, with 8 bases matching TRBD1. The ends lost 0 bases at V and 11 bases at J; junction bases unmatched: 6. The V gene's germline CDR1 is LNHDA and CDR2 SQIVND (reference sequence). The CDR3 loop spans 15 amino acids. The CDR3 protein is CASSIEDRVTAPLHF. For the CDR3, the DNA is TGTGCCAGTAGTATAGAGGACAGGGTGACCGCACCCCTCCACTTT.

The V gene is TRBV27, the J gene TRBJ2-1; 11 bases are shared with TRBD1. Trimming removed 6 bases from V and 8 bases from J; junction bases left unmatched: 3. Germline CDR1 is MNHEY and CDR2 is SMNVEV (reference sequence). The CDR3 is made up of 13 amino acids. CDR3 region: CASSGTGGHEQFF. In DNA, the CDR3 is TGTGCCAGCAGCGGGACAGGGGGTCATGAGCAGTTCTTC.

The chain is built from TRBV19 and TRBJ1-1, with D hard to call. This CDR3 contains 14 residues. Germline values: CDR1 LNHDA, CDR2 SQIVND (reference sequence). V shed 5 bases and J shed 4 bases, with 14 bases lying between them. The CDR3 protein is CASSWGNRVTEAFF. The CDR3 DNA is TGTGCCAGTAGTTGGGGTAATAGGGTCACTGAAGCTTTCTTT.

Written as DNA, the CDR3 is TGCAGCGTTGGGCCCACGGATACGCAGTATTTT. Translating it yields CSVGPTDTQYF. The chain joins TRBV29-1 to TRBJ2-3; D call uncertain. V shed 4 bases and J shed 6 bases, with 8 bases lying between them. This CDR3 region has 11 residues. Germline-derived CDR1 and CDR2 are SQVTM and ANQGSEA.

This clone came up once. The chain couples TRBV10-3 to TRBJ2-1, with 11 bases identical to TRBD2. The CDR3 covers 15 residues. J lost 5 bases, V lost 3 bases, and 3 bases had no gene match. From germline, CDR1 is ENHRY and CDR2 SYGVKD. CDR3 in DNA: TGTGCCATCAGTGAACTAGCGGGGGCCGACAATGAGCAGTTCTTC. Amino acids: CAISELAGADNEQFF.